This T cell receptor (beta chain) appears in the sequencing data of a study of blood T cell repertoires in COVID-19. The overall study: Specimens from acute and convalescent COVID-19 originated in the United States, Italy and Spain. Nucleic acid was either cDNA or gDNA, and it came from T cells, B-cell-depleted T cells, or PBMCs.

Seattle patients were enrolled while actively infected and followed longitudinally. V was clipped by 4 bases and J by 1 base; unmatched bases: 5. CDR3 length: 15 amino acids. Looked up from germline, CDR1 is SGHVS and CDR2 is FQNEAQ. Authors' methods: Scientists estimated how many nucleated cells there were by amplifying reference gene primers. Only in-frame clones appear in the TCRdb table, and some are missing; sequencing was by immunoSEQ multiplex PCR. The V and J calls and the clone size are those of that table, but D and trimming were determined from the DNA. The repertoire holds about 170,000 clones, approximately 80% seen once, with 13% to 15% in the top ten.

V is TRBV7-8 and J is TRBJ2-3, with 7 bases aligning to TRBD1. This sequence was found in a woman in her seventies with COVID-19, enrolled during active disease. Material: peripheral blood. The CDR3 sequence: CASSSLTGGTDTQYF. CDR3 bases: TGTGCCAGCAGCTCCCTCACAGGGGGCACAGATACGCAGTATTTT. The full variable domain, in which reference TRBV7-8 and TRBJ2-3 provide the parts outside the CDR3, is GAGVSQSPRYKVAKRGQDVALRCDPISGHVSLFWYQQALGQGPEFLTYFQNEAQLDKSGLPSDRFFAERPEGSVSTLKIQRTQQEDSAVYLCASSSLTGGTDTQYFGPGTRLTVL.